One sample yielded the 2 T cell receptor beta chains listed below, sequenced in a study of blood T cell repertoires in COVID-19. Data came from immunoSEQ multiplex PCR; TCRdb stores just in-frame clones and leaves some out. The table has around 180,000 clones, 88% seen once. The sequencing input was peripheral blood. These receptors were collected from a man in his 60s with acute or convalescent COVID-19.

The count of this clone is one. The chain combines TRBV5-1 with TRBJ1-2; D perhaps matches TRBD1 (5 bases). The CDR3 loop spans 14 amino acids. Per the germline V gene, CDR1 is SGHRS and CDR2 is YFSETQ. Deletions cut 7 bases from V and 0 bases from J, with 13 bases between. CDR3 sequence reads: CASAEGHTNYGYTF. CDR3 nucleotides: TGCGCCAGCGCGGAAGGACATACTAACTATGGCTACACCTTC.

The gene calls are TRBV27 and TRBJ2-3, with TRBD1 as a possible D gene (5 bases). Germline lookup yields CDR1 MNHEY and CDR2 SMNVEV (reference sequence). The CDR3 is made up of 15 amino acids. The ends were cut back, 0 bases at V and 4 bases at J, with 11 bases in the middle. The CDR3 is CASSLSIIGADTQYF. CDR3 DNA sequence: TGTGCCAGCAGTTTATCAATTATAGGGGCAGATACGCAGTATTTT.